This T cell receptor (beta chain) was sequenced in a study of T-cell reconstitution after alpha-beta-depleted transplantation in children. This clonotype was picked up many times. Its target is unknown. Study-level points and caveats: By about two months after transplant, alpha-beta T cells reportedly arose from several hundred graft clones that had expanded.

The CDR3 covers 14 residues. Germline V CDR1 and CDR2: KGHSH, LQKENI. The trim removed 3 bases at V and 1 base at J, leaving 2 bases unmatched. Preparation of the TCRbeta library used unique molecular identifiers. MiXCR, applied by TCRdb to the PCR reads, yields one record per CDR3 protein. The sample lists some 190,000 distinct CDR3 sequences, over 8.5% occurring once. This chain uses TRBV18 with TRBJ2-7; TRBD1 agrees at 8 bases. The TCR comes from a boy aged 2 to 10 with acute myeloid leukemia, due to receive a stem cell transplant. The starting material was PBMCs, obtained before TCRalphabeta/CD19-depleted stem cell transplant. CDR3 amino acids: CASSPGQESYEQYF. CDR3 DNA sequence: TGTGCCAGCTCACCGGGACAGGAATCCTACGAGCAGTACTTC. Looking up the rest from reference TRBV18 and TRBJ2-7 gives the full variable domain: NAGVMQNPRHLVRRRGQEARLRCSPMKGHSHVYWYRQLPEEGLKFMVYLQKENIIDESGMPKERFSAEFPKEGPSILRIQQVVRGDSAAYFCASSPGQESYEQYFGPGTRLTVT.